The subject of this entry is one T cell receptor beta chain. Its recognized antigen is unknown. Within one base of it there is no much larger clone, and no base qualities were kept. For repertoire sequencing, TCR beta CDR3 regions were amplified from RNA transcripts. HTBI primers and the Qiagen OneStep RT-PCR kit were used in a first-round RT-PCR, which was followed by a second-round multiplex PCR, size selection and purification. The libraries underwent paired-end sequencing with 100 bp reads on an Illumina HiSeq2000. The original pipeline was this. Reads were processed with SOAPnuke, discarding reads with adapters, uncalled bases, mean Phred below 15, or no exact constant-primer or identifier match. COPE v1.2.5 was used to merge high-quality paired reads. Each unique nucleotide sequence was defined as a clonotype, and clonotypes were aligned to IMGT TRB V, D and J references with MiTCR v1.1. Analysis was restricted to V-J combinations with a frequency above 0.0001, which covered about 99% of repertoires. For each V-J combination, a TCR clonal expansion and chaos score was defined as F50 clonal expansion divided by the chaos observed in the TCRdist matrix. Welch's t-statistics and random forest were used to reduce features to about 14 V-J combinations, which were fed into a naive Bayes classifier. The Morisita-Horn index was used to measure how similar the thyroid and blood repertoires were. The public reads were quality trimmed at Q25 with fastp and then assembled into clones with MiXCR by TCRdb, keeping productive beta chains. Each entry is one CDR3 protein sequence, shown with its most common DNA and genes. The V and J calls shown here were made by TCRdb, not taken from the authors' results. This sample gives approximately 1.2 million distinct CDR3 sequences in total; less than 45% of them show up just once. Clones ranked in the top ten supply approximately 12% of the sample.

The data stem from a study of Graves' ophthalmopathy and Graves' hyperthyroidism (dated by TCRdb to the late 2010s). Looking at the study overall: Hyperthyroidism was considered stable if no progression to ophthalmopathy occurred within 18 months of follow-up. TCR beta repertoire signatures were used to distinguish Graves' ophthalmopathy from Graves' hyperthyroidism and to predict progression to ophthalmopathy. In total, some 130 blood samples were TCR-sequenced: 40 to 45 ophthalmopathy, some 80 hyperthyroidism and some 17 hyperthyroidism-to-ophthalmopathy patients. To explore V-J signatures distinguishing ophthalmopathy from hyperthyroidism, a discovery set of approximately 100 patients (more than 40 ophthalmopathy, 57 stable hyperthyroidism) was enrolled. An independent validation cohort was composed of around 19 hyperthyroidism patients and 17 patients who later progressed from hyperthyroidism to ophthalmopathy. In six hyperthyroidism patients, the T-cell repertoire of thyroid tissue was compared with the T-cell repertoire of blood. Once sampling was done, hyperthyroidism patients were given methimazole at a starting dose of 30 mg daily, while ophthalmopathy patients were given high-dose intravenous methylprednisolone. What the authors observed across the whole study: In validation, the model predicted ophthalmopathy progression with over 60% sensitivity and approximately 72% specificity; roughly eleven predicted patients were CT-confirmed with GO in a median of approximately six months. Sample size was not predetermined statistically, and investigators were not blinded to group allocation. Most expanded thyroid clonotypes with frequency above 0.001 were also detected in blood, suggesting blood repertoires may reflect the thyroid immune response. The 13-signature model separated ophthalmopathy from stable hyperthyroidism with roughly 88% sensitivity and roughly 84% specificity in cross-validation, and 80%/75% in the test set.

The hyperthyroidism patients were 18 to 65 years old and newly diagnosed, with a disease duration of less than 2 months. Patients with other autoimmune diseases, uncontrolled infections, pregnancy or lactation were excluded. Diagnosis was based on clinical symptoms, serum thyroxine, TRAb, thyroid ultrasound and orbital computed tomography. Trizol reagent was used to extract the total RNA, and its quality was then checked on an Agilent 2100 Bioanalyzer. This receptor was taken from an adult man with Graves' hyperthyroidism. Material: peripheral blood or thyroid tissue (not recorded which).

The nucleotide sequence is given as TGTGCCAGCGGACAGGGGCGTTCTTCACCCCAGCATTTT. Translated, this gives CASGQGRSSPQHF. The rearranged segments are TRBV5-6 and TRBJ1-5, with 9 central nucleotides matching TRBD1. The CDR3 has 13 amino acids, counting the end cysteine and phenylalanine. Only the CDR3 portion is preserved as DNA: 39 bases, with reading frame beginning at the first base. CDR1 and CDR2 are read off the germline V gene as SGHDT and YYEEEE. V is cut back by 7 bases and J by 10 bases, with 9 bases in the junction unmatched.